The rows below give T cell receptor beta chains drawn from one sample of a study of T cells in Graves' hyperthyroidism and ophthalmopathy. TCRdb recomputed calls from the multiplex PCR reads with MiXCR, one row per CDR3 protein. The sample shows approximately 410,000 distinct CDR3 sequences, roughly 13% of them seen only once. The sample taken for sequencing was blood. The receptors here all came from a woman younger than 35 with Graves' hyperthyroidism. CDR3s include the opening cysteine and the closing phenylalanine or tryptophan. The D gene is left open where the match is weak. Clone size is not always given. Where it is, it says once, few, many or a class for expanded clones.

>few|TRBJ1-4|-|TRBV28
TGTGCCAGCAGTTCGGCGGGGGGTGATGAAAAACTGTTTTTT
CASSSAGGDEKLFF
>many|TRBJ2-7|TRBD2|TRBV3-1
TGTGCCAGCAGCCAAGGCGTAGCGGGAGGGCCCGTCTCCTACGAGCAGTACTTC
CASSQGVAGGPVSYEQYF
>many|TRBJ2-7|TRBD1|TRBV10-3
TGTGCCATCAGACAAGGACAGGGGATCGACGAGCAGTACTTC
CAIRQGQGIDEQYF
>many|TRBJ1-1|TRBD1|TRBV28
TGTGCCAGCAGTCACAGGGGGCGGAGAACTGAAGCTTTCTTT
CASSHRGRRTEAFF
>-|TRBJ2-7|TRBD2|TRBV9
TGTGCCAGCAGCGTAGGAGGGACTAGCGGGAGGGGATCCTACGAGCAGTACTTC
CASSVGGTSGRGSYEQYF
>many|TRBJ2-7|TRBD1|TRBV11-2
TGTGCCAGCAGCACTTACACGGGGACAGGGCCCTACGAGCAGTACTTC
CASSTYTGTGPYEQYF
>many|TRBJ1-1|TRBD1|TRBV30
TGTGCCTGGAGATACAGGGGAGTCACTGAAGCTTTCTTT
CAWRYRGVTEAFF
>-|TRBJ2-7|-|TRBV25-1
TGTGCCAGCAGTGAATACAGGGGGGTATACGAGCAGTACTTC
CASSEYRGVYEQYF
>many|TRBJ2-1|TRBD2|TRBV28
TGTGCCAGCAGTTTAGGACTAGCAGGCTATGAGCAGTTCTTC
CASSLGLAGYEQFF
>few|TRBJ1-4|-|TRBV9
TGTGCCAGCAACCCAGGGGCGGCTAATGAAAAACTGTTTTTT
CASNPGAANEKLFF